This T cell receptor beta chain was documented in a study of technical replicates of blood from several donors. Here immunoSEQ multiplex PCR was the method, and the copy in TCRdb shows in-frame clones only, minus some. The profile shows tens of thousands of clones, around nine tenths of them singletons. The CDR3 has 15 amino acids. The germline CDR1 and CDR2 sequences are MDHEN and SYDVKM. V lost 6 bases to trimming and J lost 3 bases; unmatched junction nucleotides: 8. The rearrangement uses TRBV28 and TRBJ1-2, with TRBD1 matching over 9 bases. The specimen sequenced was PBMCs. This TCR was recovered from a human donor in good health. Some clones in this sample may be carry-over from other donors' samples. The CDR3 loop reads CASRTYGQGHYGYTF. The DNA of the CDR3 is TGTGCCAGCAGAACATATGGACAGGGGCACTATGGCTACACCTTC.